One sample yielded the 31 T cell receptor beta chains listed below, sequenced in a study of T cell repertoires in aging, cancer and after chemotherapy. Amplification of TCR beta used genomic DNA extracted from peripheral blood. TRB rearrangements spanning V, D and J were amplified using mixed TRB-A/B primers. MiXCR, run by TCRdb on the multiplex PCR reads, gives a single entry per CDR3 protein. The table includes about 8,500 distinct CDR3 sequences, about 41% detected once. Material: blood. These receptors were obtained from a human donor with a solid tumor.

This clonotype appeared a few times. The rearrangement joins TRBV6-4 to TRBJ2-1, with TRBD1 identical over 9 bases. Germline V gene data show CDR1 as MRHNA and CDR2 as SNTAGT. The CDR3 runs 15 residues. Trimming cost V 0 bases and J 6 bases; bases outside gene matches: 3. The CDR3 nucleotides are TGTGCCAGCAGTGACTCACAGGGGGCCGGCAATGAGCAGTTCTTC. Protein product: CASSDSQGAGNEQFF.

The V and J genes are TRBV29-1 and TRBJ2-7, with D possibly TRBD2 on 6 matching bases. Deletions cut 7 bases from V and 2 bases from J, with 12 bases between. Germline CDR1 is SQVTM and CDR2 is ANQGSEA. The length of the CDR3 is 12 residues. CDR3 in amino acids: CSGQEGTYEQYF. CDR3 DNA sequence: TGCAGCGGTCAGGAGGGAACCTACGAGCAGTACTTC.

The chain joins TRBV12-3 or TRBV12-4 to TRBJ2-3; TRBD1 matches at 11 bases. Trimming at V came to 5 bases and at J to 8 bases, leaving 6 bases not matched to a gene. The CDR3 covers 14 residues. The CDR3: CASSPGQGAVTQYF. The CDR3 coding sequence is TGTGCCAGCAGTCCCGGACAGGGGGCTGTTACGCAGTATTTT.

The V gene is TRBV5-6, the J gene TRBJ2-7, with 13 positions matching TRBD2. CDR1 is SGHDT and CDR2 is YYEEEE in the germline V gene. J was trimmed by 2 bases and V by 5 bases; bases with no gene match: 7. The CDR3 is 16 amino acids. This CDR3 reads CASSLGTSGETYEQYF. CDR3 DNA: TGTGCCAGCAGTCTCGGGACTAGCGGGGAAACCTACGAGCAGTACTTC.

CDR3 sequence: CASSTSGRARGETQYF. The DNA of the CDR3 is TGTGCCAGCTCGACTAGCGGGAGGGCAAGGGGGGAGACCCAGTACTTC. V gene TRBV19 combines with J gene TRBJ2-5; 14 bases are a match to TRBD2. This CDR3 has 16 residues. CDR1 LNHDA and CDR2 SQIVND come from the germline V gene (reference sequence). The ends lost 9 bases at V and 5 bases at J; junction bases unmatched: 11.

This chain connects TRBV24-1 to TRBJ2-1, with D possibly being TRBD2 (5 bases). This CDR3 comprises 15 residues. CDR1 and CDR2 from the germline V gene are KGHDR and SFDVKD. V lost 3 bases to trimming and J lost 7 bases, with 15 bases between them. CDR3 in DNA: TGTGCCACCAGTGATGCGGACTCAACCGGGAATGAGCAGTTCTTC. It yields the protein CATSDADSTGNEQFF.

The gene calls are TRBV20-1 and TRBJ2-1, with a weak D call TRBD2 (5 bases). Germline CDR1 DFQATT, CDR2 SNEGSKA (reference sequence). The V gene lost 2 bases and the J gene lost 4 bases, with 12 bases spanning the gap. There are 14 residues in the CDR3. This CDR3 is CSARSDSIYNEQFF. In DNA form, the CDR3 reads TGCAGTGCTAGATCGGACTCGATTTACAATGAGCAGTTCTTC.

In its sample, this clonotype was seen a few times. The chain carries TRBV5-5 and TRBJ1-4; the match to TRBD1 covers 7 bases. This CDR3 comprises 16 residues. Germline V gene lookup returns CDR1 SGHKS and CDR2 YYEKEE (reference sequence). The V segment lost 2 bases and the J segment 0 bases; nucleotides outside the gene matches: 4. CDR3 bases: TGTGCCAGCAGCTTCCAAAGGGGGCCAACTAATGAAAAACTGTTTTTT. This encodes CASSFQRGPTNEKLFF.

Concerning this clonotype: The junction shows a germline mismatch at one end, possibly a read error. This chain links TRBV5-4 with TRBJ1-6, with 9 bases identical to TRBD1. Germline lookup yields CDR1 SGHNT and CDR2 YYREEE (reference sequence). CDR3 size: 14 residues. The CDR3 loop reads CASRAGTGNSPHHF. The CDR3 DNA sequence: TGTGCCAGCAGGGCCGGGACAGGGAACTCACCCCACCACTTT.

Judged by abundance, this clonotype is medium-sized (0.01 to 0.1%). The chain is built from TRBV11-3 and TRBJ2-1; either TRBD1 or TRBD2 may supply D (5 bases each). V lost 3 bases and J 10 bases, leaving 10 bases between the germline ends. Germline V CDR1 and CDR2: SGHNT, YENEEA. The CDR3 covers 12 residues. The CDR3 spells CASSLGPSEQFF. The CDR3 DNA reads TGTGCCAGCAGCTTGGGACCTAGCGAGCAGTTCTTC.

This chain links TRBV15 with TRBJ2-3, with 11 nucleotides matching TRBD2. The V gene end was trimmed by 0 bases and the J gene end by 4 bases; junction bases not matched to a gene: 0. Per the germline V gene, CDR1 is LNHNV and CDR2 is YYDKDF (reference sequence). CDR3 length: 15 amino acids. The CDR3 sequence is CATSRDSGGADTQYF. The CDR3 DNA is TGTGCCACCAGCAGAGATAGCGGGGGGGCAGATACGCAGTATTTT.

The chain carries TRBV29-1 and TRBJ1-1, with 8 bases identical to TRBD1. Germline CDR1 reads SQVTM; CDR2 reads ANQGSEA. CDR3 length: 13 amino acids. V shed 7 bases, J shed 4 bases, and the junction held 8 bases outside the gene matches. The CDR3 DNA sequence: TGCAGCGGTGGACAGGGTGAATTCACTGAAGCTTTCTTT. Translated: CSGGQGEFTEAFF.

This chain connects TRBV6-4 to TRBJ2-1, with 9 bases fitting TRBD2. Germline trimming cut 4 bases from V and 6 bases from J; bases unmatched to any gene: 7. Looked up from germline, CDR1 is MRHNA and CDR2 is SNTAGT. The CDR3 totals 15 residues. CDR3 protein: CASSASGLAGNEQFF. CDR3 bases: TGTGCCAGCAGTGCCTCGGGACTAGCAGGCAATGAGCAGTTCTTC.

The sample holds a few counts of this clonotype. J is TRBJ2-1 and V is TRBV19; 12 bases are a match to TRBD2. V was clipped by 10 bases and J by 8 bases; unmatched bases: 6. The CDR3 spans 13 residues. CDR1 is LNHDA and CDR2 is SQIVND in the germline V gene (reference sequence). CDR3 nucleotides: TGTGCCACCCGACTAGCGGGAGATTATGAGCAGTTCTTC. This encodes CATRLAGDYEQFF.

DNA for the CDR3: TGTGCCAGCAGCTTTACTGGGTACAACACTGAAGCTTTCTTT. Its protein product is CASSFTGYNTEAFF. The rearrangement joins TRBV7-6 to TRBJ1-1, with D unclear. CDR3 length: 14 residues. Germline V gives CDR1 SGHVS, CDR2 FNYEAQ. Between the trimmed V and J ends, which lost 3 bases and 2 bases, there was a span of 10 bases.

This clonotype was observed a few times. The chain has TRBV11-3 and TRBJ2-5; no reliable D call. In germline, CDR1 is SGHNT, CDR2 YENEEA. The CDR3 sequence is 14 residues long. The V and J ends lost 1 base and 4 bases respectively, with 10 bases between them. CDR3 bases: TGTGCCAGCAGCTTAGTTTTCTTAGGAGAGACCCAGTACTTC. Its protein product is CASSLVFLGETQYF.

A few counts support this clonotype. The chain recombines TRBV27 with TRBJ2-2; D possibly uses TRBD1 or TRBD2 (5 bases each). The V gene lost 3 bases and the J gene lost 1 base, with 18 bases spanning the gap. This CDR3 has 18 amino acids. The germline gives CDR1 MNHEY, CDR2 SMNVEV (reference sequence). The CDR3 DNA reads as TGTGCCAGCAGTTTGAGGGGTATAGTAGTTCGGAACACCGGGGAGCTGTTTTTT. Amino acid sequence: CASSLRGIVVRNTGELFF.

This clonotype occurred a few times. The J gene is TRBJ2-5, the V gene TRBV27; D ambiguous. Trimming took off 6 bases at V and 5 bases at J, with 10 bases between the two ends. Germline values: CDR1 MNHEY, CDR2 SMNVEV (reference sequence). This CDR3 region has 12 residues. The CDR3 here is CASRAVGETQYF. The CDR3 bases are TGTGCCAGCAGGGCGGTAGGGGAGACCCAGTACTTC.

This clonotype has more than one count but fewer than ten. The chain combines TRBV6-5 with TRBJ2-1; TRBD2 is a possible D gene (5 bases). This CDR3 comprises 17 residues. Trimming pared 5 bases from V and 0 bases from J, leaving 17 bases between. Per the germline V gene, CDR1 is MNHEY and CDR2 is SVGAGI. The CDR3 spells CASSTYSVASSYNEQFF. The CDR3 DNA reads TGTGCCAGCAGTACGTATAGCGTTGCGAGCTCCTACAATGAGCAGTTCTTC.

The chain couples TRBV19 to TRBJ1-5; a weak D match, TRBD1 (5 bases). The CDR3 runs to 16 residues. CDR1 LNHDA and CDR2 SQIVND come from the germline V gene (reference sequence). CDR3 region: CVTQPQGSVGNQPQHF. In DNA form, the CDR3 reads TGTGTCACCCAACCCCAGGGCAGTGTAGGCAATCAGCCCCAGCATTTT.

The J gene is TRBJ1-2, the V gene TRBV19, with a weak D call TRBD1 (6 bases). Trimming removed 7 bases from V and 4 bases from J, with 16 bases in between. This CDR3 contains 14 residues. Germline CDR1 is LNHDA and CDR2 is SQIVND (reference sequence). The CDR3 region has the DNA TGTGCCAGTAACCACAGGGAGCCGGGCTATGGCTACACCTTC. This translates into CASNHREPGYGYTF.

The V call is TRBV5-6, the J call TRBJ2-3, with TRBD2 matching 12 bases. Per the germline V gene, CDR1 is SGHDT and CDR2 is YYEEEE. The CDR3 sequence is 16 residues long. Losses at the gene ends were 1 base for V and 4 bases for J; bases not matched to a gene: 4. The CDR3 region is CASSLQASGGADTQYF. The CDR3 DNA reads TGTGCCAGCAGCTTGCAGGCTAGCGGGGGGGCAGATACGCAGTATTTT.

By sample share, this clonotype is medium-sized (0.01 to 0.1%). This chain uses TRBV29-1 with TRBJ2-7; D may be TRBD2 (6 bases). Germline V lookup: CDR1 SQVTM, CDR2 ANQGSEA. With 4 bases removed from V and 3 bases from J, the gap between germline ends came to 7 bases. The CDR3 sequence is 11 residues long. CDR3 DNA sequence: TGCAGCGTTGGCGGGGACTACGAGCAGTACTTC. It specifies CSVGGDYEQYF.

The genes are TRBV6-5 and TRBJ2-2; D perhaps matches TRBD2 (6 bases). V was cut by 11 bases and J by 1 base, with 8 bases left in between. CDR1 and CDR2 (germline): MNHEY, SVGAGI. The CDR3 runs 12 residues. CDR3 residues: CAVEGNTGELFF. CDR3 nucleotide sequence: TGTGCCGTGGAGGGGAACACCGGGGAGCTGTTTTTT.

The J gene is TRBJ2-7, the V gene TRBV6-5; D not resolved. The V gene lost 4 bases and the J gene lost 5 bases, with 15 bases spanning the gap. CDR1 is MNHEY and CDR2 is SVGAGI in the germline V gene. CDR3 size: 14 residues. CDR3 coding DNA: TGTGCCAGCAGTTTTCCCTCCTCCTCTAACGAGCAGTACTTC. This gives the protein CASSFPSSSNEQYF.

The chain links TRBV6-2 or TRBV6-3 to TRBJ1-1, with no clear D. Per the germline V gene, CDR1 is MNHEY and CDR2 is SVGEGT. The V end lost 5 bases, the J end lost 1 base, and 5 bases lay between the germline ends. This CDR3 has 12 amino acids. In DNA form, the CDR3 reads TGTGCCAGCAGTGATCCGAACACTGAAGCTTTCTTT. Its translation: CASSDPNTEAFF.

The CDR3 protein is CASSMTGEGNSPLHF. The DNA of the CDR3 is TGTGCCAGTAGTATGACAGGGGAGGGGAATTCACCCCTCCACTTT. V usage is TRBV19 and J usage is TRBJ1-6, with 8 bases lining up with TRBD1. After removal of 3 bases from V and 7 bases from J, the junction contained 5 bases not matched to a gene. The CDR3 extends over 15 amino acids. CDR1 and CDR2 (germline): LNHDA, SQIVND (reference sequence).

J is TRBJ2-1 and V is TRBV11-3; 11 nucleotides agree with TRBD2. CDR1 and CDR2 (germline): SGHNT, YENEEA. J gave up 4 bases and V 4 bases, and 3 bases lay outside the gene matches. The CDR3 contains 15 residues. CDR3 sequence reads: CASSSLAGGYNEQFF. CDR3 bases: TGTGCCAGCAGCTCCCTAGCGGGGGGTTACAATGAGCAGTTCTTC.

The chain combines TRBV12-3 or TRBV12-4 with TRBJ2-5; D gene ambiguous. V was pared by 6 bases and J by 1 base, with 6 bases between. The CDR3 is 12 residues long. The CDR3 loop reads CASSPGQETQYF. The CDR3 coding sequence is TGTGCCAGCAGCCCGGGCCAAGAGACCCAGTACTTC.

CDR3 nucleotides: TGTGCCAGTAGTGGGAGGACAGGGGGAAACTACGAGCAGTACTTC. Translated: CASSGRTGGNYEQYF. The V call is TRBV19, the J call TRBJ2-7; 10 bases are shared with TRBD1. This CDR3 comprises 15 residues. Germline trimming cut 5 bases from V and 3 bases from J; bases unmatched to any gene: 7. Germline CDR1 and CDR2: LNHDA and SQIVND (reference sequence).

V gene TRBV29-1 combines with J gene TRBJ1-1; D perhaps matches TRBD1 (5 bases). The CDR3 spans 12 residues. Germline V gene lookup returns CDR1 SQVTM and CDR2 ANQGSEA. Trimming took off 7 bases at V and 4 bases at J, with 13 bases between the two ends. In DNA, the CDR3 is TGCAGCGCTTCTGGGGGGGGCACTGAAGCTTTCTTT. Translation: CSASGGGTEAFF.